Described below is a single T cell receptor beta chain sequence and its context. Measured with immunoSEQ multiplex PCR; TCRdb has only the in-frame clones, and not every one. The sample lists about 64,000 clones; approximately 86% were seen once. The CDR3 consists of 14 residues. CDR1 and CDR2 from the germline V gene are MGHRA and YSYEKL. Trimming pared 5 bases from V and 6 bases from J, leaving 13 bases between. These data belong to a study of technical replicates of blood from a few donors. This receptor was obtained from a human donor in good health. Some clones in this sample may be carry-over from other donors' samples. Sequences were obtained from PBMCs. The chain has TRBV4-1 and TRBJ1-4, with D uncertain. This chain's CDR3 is CASSKGERDEKLFF. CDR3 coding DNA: TGCGCCAGCAGCAAAGGAGAGAGGGATGAAAAACTGTTTTTT.